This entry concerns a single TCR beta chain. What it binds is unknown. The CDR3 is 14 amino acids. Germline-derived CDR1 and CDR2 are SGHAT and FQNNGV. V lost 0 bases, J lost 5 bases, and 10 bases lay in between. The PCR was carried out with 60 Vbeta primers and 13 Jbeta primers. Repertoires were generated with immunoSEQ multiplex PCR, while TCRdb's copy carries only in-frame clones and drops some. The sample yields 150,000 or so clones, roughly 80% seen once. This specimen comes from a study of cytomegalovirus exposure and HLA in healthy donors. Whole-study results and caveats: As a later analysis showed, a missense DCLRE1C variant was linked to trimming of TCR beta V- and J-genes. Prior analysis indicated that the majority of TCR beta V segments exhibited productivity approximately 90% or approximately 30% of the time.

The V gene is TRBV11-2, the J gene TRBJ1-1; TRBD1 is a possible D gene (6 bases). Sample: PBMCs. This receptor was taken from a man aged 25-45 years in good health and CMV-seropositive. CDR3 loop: CASSLERGLTEAFF. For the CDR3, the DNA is TGTGCCAGCAGCTTAGAGAGGGGGTTAACTGAAGCTTTCTTT.